A selection of T cell receptor beta chains follows, all from one sample in a study of blood T cell repertoires in COVID-19. Clones were read by immunoSEQ multiplex PCR, and TCRdb kept only the in-frame ones, dropping some. The sample yields around 300,000 clones, roughly nine tenths seen once. Sequencing input: PBMCs or T cells enriched from blood (not recorded which). Receptor source: a woman in her 30s who had recovered from COVID-19. CDR3s include the opening cysteine and the closing phenylalanine or tryptophan. The order of the fields is clone size, J gene, V gene, CDR3 protein. Some rows have no size entry. The others give once, few or many, or a class for an expanded clone.

-	TRBJ1-1	TRBV7-9	CASSLASWAGHTEAFF
few	TRBJ2-7	TRBV4-1	CASSQRDSNWVEQYF
-	TRBJ1-1	TRBV7-9	CASSLAGFQVSEAFF
-	TRBJ2-3	TRBV11-2	CASSPRLAGGLTDTQYF
-	TRBJ2-2	TRBV7-3	CASSSPRGGAGELFF
-	TRBJ1-6	TRBV5-5	CASRPVAGLVDSPLHF
-	TRBJ1-4	TRBV5-1	CASSWGTAATNEKLFF
-	TRBJ2-7	TRBV30	CACGQGALQYEQYF
-	TRBJ2-2	TRBV24-1	CATSEGGLAASNTGELFF
-	TRBJ2-4	TRBV7-4	CASPSRGNIQYF
-	TRBJ2-7	TRBV28	CASSFNSAGLAYNEQYF
few	TRBJ1-1	TRBV30	CACLRSTEAFF
-	TRBJ1-1	TRBV30	CAWKKDSLNTEAFF
-	TRBJ2-7	TRBV18	CASSPTLASGEQYF
-	TRBJ1-1	TRBV7-3	CASSPKGQATEAFF
-	TRBJ2-2	TRBV7-6	CASSLDWRNTGELFF
-	TRBJ1-5	TRBV6-1	CASSERPGAQPQHF
once	TRBJ1-2	TRBV19	CASSIGEDYGYTF
-	TRBJ2-3	TRBV27	CASSRYTDTQYF
-	TRBJ1-5	TRBV2	CASGSEWQPQHF
-	TRBJ2-7	TRBV5-1	CASSLAVGVRPGYEQYF
-	TRBJ2-3	TRBV10-1	CASSESVSGRSDTQYF
once	TRBJ1-2	TRBV11-2	CASSSPGQVEGGYTF
-	TRBJ2-5	TRBV5-1	CASSSTVMGLETQYF
-	TRBJ1-3	TRBV19	CASSPVDRYSGNTIYF
once	TRBJ1-6	TRBV5-6	CASSWGQGEYSPLHF
-	TRBJ1-1	TRBV27	CASKASRDREGNTEAFF
-	TRBJ2-1	TRBV18	CASSPIRAGGEGEQFF
-	TRBJ1-2	TRBV6-2/TRBV6-3	CASSVNSLYGYTF
-	TRBJ2-2	TRBV6-5	CASTSGRITGELFF
-	TRBJ2-7	TRBV6-5	CASSLRQGGFYEQYF